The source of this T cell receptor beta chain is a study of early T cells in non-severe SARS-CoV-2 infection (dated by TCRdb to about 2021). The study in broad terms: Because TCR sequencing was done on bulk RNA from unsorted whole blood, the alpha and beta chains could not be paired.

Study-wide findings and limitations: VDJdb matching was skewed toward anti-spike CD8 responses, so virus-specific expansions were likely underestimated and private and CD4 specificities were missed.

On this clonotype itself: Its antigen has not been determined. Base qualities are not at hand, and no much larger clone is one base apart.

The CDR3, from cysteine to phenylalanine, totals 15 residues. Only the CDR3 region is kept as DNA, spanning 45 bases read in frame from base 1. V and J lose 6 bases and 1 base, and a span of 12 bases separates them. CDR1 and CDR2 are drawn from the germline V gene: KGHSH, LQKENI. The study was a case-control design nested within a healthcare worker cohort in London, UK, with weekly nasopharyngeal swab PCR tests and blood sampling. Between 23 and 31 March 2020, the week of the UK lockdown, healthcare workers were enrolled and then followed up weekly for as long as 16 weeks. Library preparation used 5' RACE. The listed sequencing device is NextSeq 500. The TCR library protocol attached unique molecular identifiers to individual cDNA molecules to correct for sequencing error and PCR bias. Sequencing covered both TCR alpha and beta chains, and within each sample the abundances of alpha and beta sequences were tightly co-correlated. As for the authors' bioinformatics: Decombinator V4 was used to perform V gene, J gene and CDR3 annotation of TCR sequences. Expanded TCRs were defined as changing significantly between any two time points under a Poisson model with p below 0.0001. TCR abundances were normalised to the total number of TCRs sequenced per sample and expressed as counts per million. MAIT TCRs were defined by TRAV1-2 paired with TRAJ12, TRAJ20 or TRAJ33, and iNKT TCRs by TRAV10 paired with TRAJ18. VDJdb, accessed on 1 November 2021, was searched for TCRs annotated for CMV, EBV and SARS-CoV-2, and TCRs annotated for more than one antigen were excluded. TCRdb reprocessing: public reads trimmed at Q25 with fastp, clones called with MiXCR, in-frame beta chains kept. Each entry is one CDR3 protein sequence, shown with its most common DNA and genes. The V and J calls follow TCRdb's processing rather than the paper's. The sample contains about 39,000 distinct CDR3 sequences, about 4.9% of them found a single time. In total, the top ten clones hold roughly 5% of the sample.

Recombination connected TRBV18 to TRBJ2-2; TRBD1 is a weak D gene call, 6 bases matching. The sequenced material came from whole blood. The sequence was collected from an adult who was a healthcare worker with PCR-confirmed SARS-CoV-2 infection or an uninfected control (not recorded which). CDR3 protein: CASSGTTENTGELFF. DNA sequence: TGTGCCAGCTCCGGGACAACGGAGAACACCGGGGAGCTGTTTTTT.